The 18 T cell receptor beta chains listed next were all sequenced from one sample in a study of blood T cell repertoires in COVID-19. This table comes from immunoSEQ multiplex PCR, and its TCRdb copy is limited to in-frame clones, with some not included. This sample has 300,000 to 400,000 clones, with roughly 87% found just once. Input material: peripheral blood. These receptors came from a man aged 45 to 65 with active or convalescent COVID-19.

The J gene is TRBJ1-5, the V gene TRBV10-2, with 11 bases fitting TRBD1. V lost 3 bases to trimming and J lost 5 bases; unmatched junction nucleotides: 3. The CDR3 runs to 15 residues. CDR1 is WSHSY, CDR2 SAAADI, per germline. The CDR3 coding sequence is TGCGCCAGCAGTGAAAGGACAGGGGGCGATCAGCCCCAGCATTTT. Encoded protein: CASSERTGGDQPQHF.

The CDR3 sequence is CASSDWYNEQFF. The CDR3, as DNA: TGTGCCAGCTCCGACTGGTACAATGAGCAGTTCTTC. This rearrangement joins TRBV6-5 to TRBJ2-1; D gene unclear. The V gene's germline CDR1 is MNHEY and CDR2 SVGAGI. V gave up 8 bases and J gave up 4 bases, with 9 bases separating them. The length of the CDR3 is 12 residues.

The CDR3 DNA follows: TGTGCCAGCAGCCAAGGCGCCATCCCAGATACGCAGTATTTT. It is translated as CASSQGAIPDTQYF. This chain connects TRBV3-1 (or the pseudogene TRBV3-2) to TRBJ2-3; D is unresolved. This CDR3 region has 14 residues. Germline CDR1 reads LGHDT; CDR2 reads YNNKEL (reference sequence). With 1 base removed from V and 4 bases from J, the gap between germline ends came to 9 bases.

The chain couples TRBV30 to TRBJ2-3; D is possibly TRBD2 (6 bases). Between the trimmed V and J ends, which lost 5 bases and 5 bases, there was a span of 11 bases. CDR1 and CDR2 from the germline V gene are GTSNPN and SVGIG (reference sequence). There are 12 residues in the CDR3. CDR3 protein: CAWVTAGDTQYF. DNA of the CDR3: TGTGCCTGGGTAACAGCGGGAGATACGCAGTATTTT.

The gene calls are TRBV18 and TRBJ1-5, with a tentative D call TRBD1 (6 bases). The germline V and J ends were trimmed by 6 bases and 5 bases, with 14 bases remaining between them. From germline, CDR1 is KGHSH and CDR2 LQKENI. This CDR3 region has 14 residues. CDR3 nucleotide sequence: TGTGCCAGCTCGGACAGTAGTACTTATCAGCCCCAGCATTTT. The encoded protein is CASSDSSTYQPQHF.

The gene calls are TRBV7-2 and TRBJ1-6; 10 bases match TRBD1. Trimming cost V 2 bases and J 7 bases; bases outside gene matches: 5. CDR1 is SGHTA, CDR2 FQGNSA, per germline. The CDR3 is 16 amino acids. CDR3 sequence (DNA): TGTGCCAGCAGCTTAATCCCGGGACAGGGGAATTCACCCCTCCACTTT. This translates into CASSLIPGQGNSPLHF.

The chain has TRBV5-4 and TRBJ2-2; 11 bases line up with TRBD2. Germline-derived CDR1 and CDR2 are SGHNT and YYREEE (reference sequence). V lost 4 bases, J lost 1 base, and 3 bases stayed unmatched. The CDR3 is made up of 16 amino acids. Here the CDR3 reads CASSVGLAGNTGELFF. The CDR3 DNA sequence: TGTGCCAGCAGCGTCGGACTAGCGGGGAACACCGGGGAGCTGTTTTTT.

This chain uses TRBV23-1 with TRBJ2-5; D may be TRBD2 (5 bases). TRBV23-1 is assigned to the ORF class and has an uncertain function. The V end lost 0 bases, the J end lost 5 bases, and 10 bases lay between the germline ends. This CDR3 has 14 amino acids. The CDR3 spells CASSQSGADETQYF. The CDR3 DNA follows: TGCGCCAGCAGTCAATCGGGAGCCGATGAGACCCAGTACTTC.

V usage is TRBV5-5 and J usage is TRBJ1-4; TRBD1 is a possible D gene (6 bases). The CDR3 is 14 residues long. V shed 1 base and J shed 8 bases, with 12 bases lying between them. Germline CDR1 reads SGHKS; CDR2 reads YYEKEE (reference sequence). The CDR3 is CASSLPTGIEKLFF. The CDR3 DNA reads as TGTGCCAGCAGCTTGCCTACAGGGATAGAAAAACTGTTTTTT.

This chain uses TRBV5-4 with TRBJ1-6; TRBD1 matches at 9 bases. Germline-derived CDR1 and CDR2 are SGHNT and YYREEE (reference sequence). The CDR3 totals 15 residues. Unmatched junction bases numbered 2, after V lost 0 bases and J lost 7 bases. The CDR3 DNA sequence: TGTGCCAGCAGCTTGGACAGGGGGCCCAATTCACCCCTCCACTTT. Residues: CASSLDRGPNSPLHF.

The sample holds one count of this clone. The chain links TRBV27 to TRBJ2-7; weak D call: TRBD2 (6 bases). CDR1 MNHEY and CDR2 SMNVEV come from the germline V gene (reference sequence). The V end lost 5 bases, the J end lost 2 bases, and 13 bases lay between the germline ends. This CDR3 comprises 14 residues. CDR3 DNA sequence: TGTGCCAGCAGTACTTCAAGACTAGCCTACGAGCAGTACTTC. The encoded protein is CASSTSRLAYEQYF.

For this clone: A read error may account for a junction end that differs from germline. The chain carries TRBV7-7 and TRBJ2-3, with 14 bases matching TRBD2. Germline loops: CDR1 SSHAT, CDR2 FNYEAQ (reference sequence). CDR3 size: 16 residues. The CDR3 loop is CASSMTSGGATDTQYF. The CDR3 coding sequence is TGTGCTAGCAGCATGACTAGCGGGGGGGCCACAGATACGCAGTATTTT.

This clone has just a few counts. V gene TRBV30 combines with J gene TRBJ1-6; possible D gene TRBD1, 6 bases. Germline V CDR1 and CDR2: GTSNPN, SVGIG (reference sequence). Trimming left V 2 bases short and J 7 bases short, with 21 bases between. There are 17 residues in the CDR3. The CDR3 here is CAWSRAPGQQLNSPLHF. The CDR3 DNA reads as TGTGCCTGGAGTCGGGCTCCTGGACAGCAGTTAAATTCACCCCTCCACTTT.

V usage is TRBV28 and J usage is TRBJ1-5; the D is unclear. The CDR3 is 14 amino acids. V shed 2 bases and J shed 5 bases, with 10 bases lying between them. Looked up from germline, CDR1 is MDHEN and CDR2 is SYDVKM. Written as DNA, the CDR3 is TGTGCCAGCAGTTTAAGGGAGGGTTATCAGCCCCAGCATTTT. Translated: CASSLREGYQPQHF.

The J gene is TRBJ1-2, the V gene TRBV6-1, with D maybe TRBD1 (6 bases). Per germline, CDR1 MNHNS and CDR2 SASEGT. Trimming took off 7 bases at V and 5 bases at J, with 29 bases between the two ends. The CDR3 length is 18 residues. The CDR3 DNA sequence: TGTGCCAGCATTGACAAACCTTGGACCCTCCGCCAGGGGTATGGCTACACCTTC. It specifies CASIDKPWTLRQGYGYTF.

V gene TRBV6-6 combines with J gene TRBJ2-5; 9 nucleotides line up with TRBD1. Germline CDR1 MNHNY, CDR2 SVGAGI (reference sequence). CDR3 size: 15 residues. V was clipped by 6 bases and J by 2 bases; unmatched bases: 7. Here the CDR3 reads CASSKPDRGQETQYF. The CDR3 DNA reads as TGTGCCAGCAGCAAGCCGGACAGGGGTCAAGAGACCCAGTACTTC.

The chain uses TRBV3-1 (or the pseudogene TRBV3-2) and TRBJ2-1, with TRBD1 matching over 9 bases. Unmatched junction bases numbered 13, after V lost 4 bases and J lost 6 bases. The CDR3 runs to 17 residues. In germline, CDR1 is LGHDT, CDR2 YNNKEL (reference sequence). The DNA of the CDR3 is TGTGCCAGCAGCCGGCTGTGGGGGGGACAGGGAGGCAATGAGCAGTTCTTC. It is translated as CASSRLWGGQGGNEQFF.

In this sample, this clone turned up once. This chain links TRBV7-9 with TRBJ1-2, with D perhaps matching TRBD1 (6 bases). Trimming removed 2 bases from V and 0 bases from J, with 10 bases in between. This CDR3 is built from 15 residues. Germline V gene data show CDR1 as SEHNR and CDR2 as FQNEAQ (reference sequence). This CDR3 is CASSLKGEANYGYTF. As DNA, the CDR3 is TGTGCCAGCAGCTTAAAGGGGGAAGCTAACTATGGCTACACCTTC.